This is a list of T cell receptor beta chains from one sample in a study of T cell responses to AZD1222 COVID-19 vaccine. Measured with immunoSEQ multiplex PCR; TCRdb has only the in-frame clones, and not every one. The repertoire holds about 150,000 clones, around nine tenths seen once, with roughly 2% in the top ten. The sample consisted of peripheral blood, taken on day 0 of AZD1222 vaccination. Receptors were obtained from an adult in good health. Both conserved end residues are part of each CDR3. Each record gives: V gene, D gene, J gene, clone size, CDR3 protein, CDR3 DNA. A D gene is named only where the DNA matches it firmly. The size field is filled for only some rows; it gives once, few, many or a size class.

TRBV5-6	NA	TRBJ1-6	NA	CASSVRSSSYNSPLHF	TGTGCCAGCAGCGTCAGGTCGAGCTCCTATAATTCACCCCTCCACTTT
TRBV18	NA	TRBJ1-6	NA	CASSEGNAYNSPLHF	TGTGCCAGCTCAGAAGGGAACGCCTATAATTCACCCCTCCACTTT
TRBV6-2/TRBV6-3	TRBD2	TRBJ2-5	NA	CASSYASGQETQYF	TGTGCCAGCAGTTACGCTAGCGGACAAGAGACCCAGTACTTC
TRBV7-9	TRBD1	TRBJ2-7	NA	CASSPQGGIYEQYF	TGTGCCAGCAGCCCACAGGGGGGTATCTACGAGCAGTACTTC
TRBV2	TRBD1	TRBJ2-2	NA	CASSEWQGAGGELFF	TGTGCCAGCAGTGAATGGCAGGGGGCGGGCGGGGAGCTGTTTTTT
TRBV6-1	NA	TRBJ1-5	NA	CASSEGKRGYREPQHF	TGTGCCAGCAGTGAAGGAAAAAGGGGTTATAGAGAGCCCCAGCATTTT
TRBV19	TRBD2	TRBJ2-1	few	CASRPGGRGDNEQFF	TGTGCCAGTAGGCCGGGAGGTCGGGGAGACAATGAGCAGTTCTTC
TRBV2	NA	TRBJ1-3	NA	CASSADAFPGNTIYF	TGTGCCAGCAGTGCCGATGCGTTTCCGGGAAACACCATATATTTT
TRBV7-2	NA	TRBJ1-2	NA	CASSSYNQQGNYGYTF	TGTGCCAGCAGCTCATACAATCAACAGGGTAACTATGGCTACACCTTC
TRBV18	NA	TRBJ1-1	few	CASSLEHTTEAFF	TGTGCCAGCTCACTGGAACATACCACTGAAGCTTTCTTT
TRBV19	NA	TRBJ1-1	NA	CASIGQMNTEAFF	TGTGCCAGTATAGGACAGATGAACACTGAAGCTTTCTTT
TRBV4-1	NA	TRBJ1-1	NA	CASSQESGIRNTEAFF	TGCGCCAGCAGCCAAGAGTCGGGGATTAGGAACACTGAAGCTTTCTTT
TRBV7-6	TRBD2	TRBJ2-7	NA	CASSLASSGGLPYEQYF	TGTGCCAGCAGCTTAGCGAGTAGCGGGGGGCTCCCCTACGAGCAGTACTTC
TRBV2	TRBD1	TRBJ2-3	NA	CASKEQGLVEDTQYF	TGTGCCAGCAAGGAACAGGGGTTGGTTGAAGATACGCAGTATTTT
TRBV6-2/TRBV6-3	TRBD1	TRBJ2-7	once	CASSPWTGSYSGEQYF	TGTGCCAGCAGTCCGTGGACAGGGTCATATTCAGGGGAGCAGTACTTC
TRBV12-5	TRBD2	TRBJ2-5	few	CASGILAGGPEETQYF	TGTGCTAGTGGTATACTAGCGGGAGGGCCAGAAGAGACCCAGTACTTC
TRBV15	NA	TRBJ1-4	NA	CATSRAPGTNEKLFF	TGTGCCACCAGCAGAGCCCCAGGAACCAATGAAAAACTGTTTTTT
TRBV9	TRBD1	TRBJ1-2	NA	CASSAQTGGAYGYTF	TGTGCCAGCAGCGCCCAGACAGGGGGCGCTTATGGCTACACCTTC
TRBV7-9	TRBD1	TRBJ1-1	NA	CASSRTGVTEAFF	TGTGCCAGCAGCCGAACAGGGGTCACTGAAGCTTTCTTT
TRBV5-4	TRBD1	TRBJ1-6	once	CASGAGGAQRLGSPLHF	TGTGCCAGCGGGGCAGGGGGCGCCCAAAGACTAGGTTCACCCCTCCACTTT
TRBV14	NA	TRBJ2-7	few	CASSLGPIEQYF	TGTGCCAGCAGCCTAGGGCCGATAGAGCAGTACTTC
TRBV11-2	NA	TRBJ1-2	once	CASSPELANYGYTF	TGTGCCAGCAGCCCCGAGTTAGCTAACTATGGCTACACCTTC
TRBV7-6	NA	TRBJ1-1	NA	CASSLLEGEAFF	TGTGCCAGCAGCCTCCTGGAGGGTGAAGCTTTCTTT
TRBV24-1	TRBD2	TRBJ2-3	NA	CATSGEGITDTQYF	TGTGCCACCAGTGGGGAGGGGATCACAGATACGCAGTATTTT
TRBV28	NA	TRBJ1-5	NA	CASSLISNQPQHF	TGTGCCAGCAGCCTGATTAGCAATCAGCCCCAGCATTTT
TRBV28	NA	TRBJ1-2	NA	CAWGLERDGYTF	TGCGCTTGGGGGCTAGAGAGGGATGGCTACACCTTC